This T cell receptor beta chain derives from a study of blood T cell repertoires in COVID-19. For the study at large: The United States, Italy and Spain provided the acute and convalescent COVID-19 samples. T cells, B-cell-depleted T cells, or PBMCs provided the cDNA or gDNA that served as material.

Germline-derived CDR1 and CDR2 are SGHRS and YFSETQ. The V segment lost 8 bases and the J segment 2 bases; nucleotides outside the gene matches: 12. The length of the CDR3 is 16 residues. Under the authors' procedure: Reference gene primer amplification gave nucleated cell count estimates. Some clones are missing from TCRdb's copy, which holds only in-frame ones; the method was immunoSEQ multiplex PCR. V and J calls and clone size are those listed in that table; D and trimming were worked out from the DNA. The table has approximately 150,000 clones, 80% to 90% seen once. This TCR was recovered from a human donor with acute or convalescent COVID-19. The donor label of this sample is uncertain. V usage is TRBV5-1 and J usage is TRBJ2-3, with 9 bases lining up with TRBD1. Sequenced sample: peripheral blood. CDR3 protein: CASTDGGTGNTDTQYF. The CDR3 DNA is TGCGCCAGTACTGATGGGGGGACAGGGAACACAGATACGCAGTATTTT.